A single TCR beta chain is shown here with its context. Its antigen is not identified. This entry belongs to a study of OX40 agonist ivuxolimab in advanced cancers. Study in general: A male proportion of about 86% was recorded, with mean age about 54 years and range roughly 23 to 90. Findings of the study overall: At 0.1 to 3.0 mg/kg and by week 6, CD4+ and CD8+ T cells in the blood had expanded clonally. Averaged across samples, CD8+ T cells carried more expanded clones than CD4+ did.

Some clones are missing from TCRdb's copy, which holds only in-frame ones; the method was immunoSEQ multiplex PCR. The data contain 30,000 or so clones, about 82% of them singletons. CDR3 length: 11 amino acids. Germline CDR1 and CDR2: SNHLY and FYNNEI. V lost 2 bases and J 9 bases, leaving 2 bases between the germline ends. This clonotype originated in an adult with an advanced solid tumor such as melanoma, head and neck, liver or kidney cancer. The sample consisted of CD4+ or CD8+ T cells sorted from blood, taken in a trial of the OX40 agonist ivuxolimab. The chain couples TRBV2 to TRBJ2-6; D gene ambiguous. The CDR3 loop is CASSESNVLTF. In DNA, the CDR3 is TGTGCCAGCAGTGAAAGCAACGTCCTGACTTTC.